One and the same sample provided the 30 T cell receptor beta chains below, sequenced in a study of type 1 regulatory T cells. No antigens are known for them. TCRdb itself ran the reads through MiXCR, one entry per CDR3 protein. Of about 68,000 distinct CDR3 sequences listed, around 57% are singletons. Sequences were obtained from cultured T cells, either the whole culture or a sorted T cell fraction (not recorded which). Subset described: Tr1-enriched cell product generated in vitro against host alloantigens. The receptors here all came from a human donor in good health.

This clonotype was seen many times. The chain employs TRBV7-2 and TRBJ1-5; D gene unclear. The CDR3 contains 12 residues. The germline gives CDR1 SGHTA, CDR2 FQGNSA. The V and J ends lost 5 bases and 7 bases respectively, with 9 bases between them. In nucleotides, the CDR3 is TGTGCCAGCAGCGTGCTAGGGCAGCCCCAGCATTTT. Its protein is CASSVLGQPQHF. Full variable domain (rest looked up from reference TRBV7-2 and TRBJ1-5): GAGVSQSPSNKVTEKGKDVELRCDPISGHTALYWYRQSLGQGLEFLIYFQGNSAPDKSGLPSDRFSAERTGGSVSTLTIQRTQQEDSAVYLCASSVLGQPQHFGDGTRLSIL.

The chain uses TRBV19 and TRBJ2-5; D is uncertain. The CDR3 spans 12 residues. V dropped 8 bases and J dropped 5 bases, with 12 bases sitting between them. Germline V CDR1 and CDR2: LNHDA, SQIVND (reference sequence). CDR3 region: CASGRSRETQYF. DNA of the CDR3: TGTGCCAGTGGAAGATCACGGGAGACCCAGTACTTC.

This clonotype has just a few counts. The chain uses TRBV7-6 and TRBJ2-7; no clear D. Trimming took 1 base from V and 1 from J, leaving 8 bases between them. The CDR3 sequence is 14 residues long. Germline loops: CDR1 SGHVS, CDR2 FNYEAQ. CDR3 bases: TGTGCCAGCAGCTTAGGGGTAGGTTCCTACGAGCAGTACTTC. Protein product: CASSLGVGSYEQYF.

The chain is built from TRBV9 and TRBJ2-3; D is uncertain. V was clipped by 3 bases and J by 6 bases, with 8 bases between them. Germline-derived CDR1 and CDR2 are SGDLS and YYNGEE. This CDR3 region has 12 residues. The CDR3 bases are TGTGCCAGCAGCGAGAAGTCTGATACGCAGTATTTT. Amino acid sequence: CASSEKSDTQYF.

This clonotype appeared a few times. This sequence joins TRBV7-2 and TRBJ2-7, with 9 bases fitting TRBD1. V was clipped by 5 bases and J by 4 bases; unmatched bases: 9. The length of the CDR3 is 15 residues. The germline V gene encodes CDR1 SGHTA and CDR2 FQGNSA. This CDR3 is CASSREQGQGYEQYF. CDR3 nucleotides: TGTGCCAGCAGCCGAGAGCAGGGACAGGGTTACGAGCAGTACTTC. Based on the CDR3 plus reference TRBV7-2 and TRBJ2-7, the full variable domain is GAGVSQSPSNKVTEKGKDVELRCDPISGHTALYWYRQSLGQGLEFLIYFQGNSAPDKSGLPSDRFSAERTGGSVSTLTIQRTQQEDSAVYLCASSREQGQGYEQYFGPGTRLTVT.

The chain employs TRBV28 and TRBJ2-7, with 7 bases fitting TRBD2. This CDR3 comprises 15 residues. Per the germline V gene, CDR1 is MDHEN and CDR2 is SYDVKM. The V segment lost 2 bases and the J segment 2 bases; nucleotides outside the gene matches: 6. CDR3 protein: CASSLELATTYEQYF. The DNA for the CDR3 is TGTGCCAGCAGTTTAGAACTAGCGACAACCTACGAGCAGTACTTC.

The rearrangement links TRBV2 to TRBJ1-5, with D maybe TRBD1 (5 bases). Germline V gene sequence: CDR1 SNHLY, CDR2 FYNNEI. Deletions cut 6 bases from V and 7 bases from J, with 13 bases between. The CDR3 consists of 13 residues. The CDR3 protein is CASSREVSQPQHF. The CDR3 bases are TGTGCCAGCAGCAGGGAGGTCTCGCAGCCCCAGCATTTT.

V is TRBV14 and J is TRBJ2-2, with D possibly being TRBD1 (6 bases). The CDR3 covers 13 residues. V lost 4 bases, J lost 7 bases, and 10 bases lay in between. Germline CDR1 and CDR2: SGHDN and FVKESK. The CDR3 DNA reads TGTGCCAGCAGCCGAGAGGGGGACGGGGAGCTGTTTTTT. This translates into CASSREGDGELFF.

This clonotype occurred many times. The V and J genes are TRBV15 and TRBJ2-3; D gene unclear. This CDR3 has 13 residues. The germline CDR1 and CDR2 sequences are LNHNV and YYDKDF (reference sequence). The V gene lost 0 bases and the J gene lost 6 bases, with 7 bases spanning the gap. The CDR3 nucleotides read TGTGCCACCAGCAGAGATTGGACGGATACGCAGTATTTT. Translation: CATSRDWTDTQYF. The variable domain in full, with the rest retrieved from reference TRBV15 and TRBJ2-3, is DAMVIQNPRYQVTQFGKPVTLSCSQTLNHNVMYWYQQKSSQAPKLLFHYYDKDFNNEADTPDNFQSRRPNTSFCFLDIRSPGLGDTAMYLCATSRDWTDTQYFGPGTRLTVL.

DNA for the CDR3: TGTGCCAGAGAGGGAGGGGGCAGAAATTCACCCCTCCACTTT. Amino acid sequence: CAREGGGRNSPLHF. J is TRBJ1-6 and V is TRBV2; 7 bases align to TRBD1. CDR3 length: 14 amino acids. The V gene's germline CDR1 is SNHLY and CDR2 FYNNEI. J lost 7 bases, V lost 9 bases, and 9 bases had no gene match. Drawing the rest from reference TRBV2 and TRBJ1-6, the complete variable domain is EPEVTQTPSHQVTQMGQEVILRCVPISNHLYFYWYRQILGQKVEFLVSFYNNEISEKSEIFDDQFSVERPDGSNFTLKIRSTKLEDSAMYFCAREGGGRNSPLHFGNGTRLTVT.

This clonotype was counted only a few times. The CDR3: CATSDPQGFQETQYF. The CDR3 DNA reads as TGTGCCACCAGTGATCCACAGGGGTTTCAGGAGACCCAGTACTTC. The chain couples TRBV24-1 to TRBJ2-5, with TRBD1 matching over 7 bases. This CDR3 contains 15 residues. V lost 3 bases to trimming and J lost 5 bases; unmatched junction nucleotides: 8. Germline CDR1 reads KGHDR; CDR2 reads SFDVKD.

This chain joins TRBV3-1 and TRBJ2-7, with 11 bases lining up with TRBD1. Germline trimming cut 3 bases from V and 5 bases from J; bases unmatched to any gene: 6. This CDR3 has 15 residues. The germline gives CDR1 LGHDT, CDR2 YNNKEL (reference sequence). The CDR3 loop is CASSQDRGRIDEQYF. The CDR3 DNA sequence: TGTGCCAGCAGCCAGGACAGGGGGCGCATCGACGAGCAGTACTTC.

V usage is TRBV24-1 and J usage is TRBJ2-1, with 8 bases identical to TRBD2. Germline CDR1 reads KGHDR; CDR2 reads SFDVKD. The junction had 3 bases not matched to a gene; V was cut back by 0 bases and J by 3 bases. The CDR3 has 16 residues. CDR3 sequence: CATSDLSGRNYNEQFF. CDR3 sequence (DNA): TGTGCCACCAGTGATTTGAGCGGGAGAAACTACAATGAGCAGTTCTTC.

The gene calls are TRBV20-1 and TRBJ2-3, with D perhaps TRBD2 (6 bases). Germline V CDR1 and CDR2: DFQATT, SNEGSKA (reference sequence). Trimming took off 4 bases at V and 4 bases at J, with 18 bases between the two ends. The CDR3 is 15 residues long. As DNA, the CDR3 is TGCAGTGCTATACGACGGACTACCCCGCCAGATACGCAGTATTTT. Translating gives CSAIRRTTPPDTQYF.

The sample holds a few counts of this clonotype. The chain's CDR3 is CASSEEIVQETQYF. The CDR3 DNA reads TGTGCCAGCAGTGAAGAAATTGTACAAGAGACCCAGTACTTC. The rearrangement links TRBV28 to TRBJ2-5; no firm D call. V lost 5 bases and J 2 bases, leaving 12 bases between the germline ends. The CDR3 sequence is 14 residues long. From germline, CDR1 is MDHEN and CDR2 SYDVKM. Full variable domain (rest looked up from reference TRBV28 and TRBJ2-5): DVKVTQSSRYLVKRTGEKVFLECVQDMDHENMFWYRQDPGLGLRLIYFSYDVKMKEKGDIPEGYSVSREKKERFSLILESASTNQTSMYLCASSEEIVQETQYFGPGTRLLVL.

A few counts support this clonotype. The chain joins TRBV5-1 to TRBJ2-1, with D possibly being TRBD2 (5 bases). V lost 1 base and J 9 bases, leaving 8 bases between the germline ends. The germline gives CDR1 SGHRS, CDR2 YFSETQ. The CDR3 runs to 12 residues. CDR3 residues: CASSLNSAEQFF. CDR3 sequence (DNA): TGCGCCAGCAGCTTGAATAGCGCTGAGCAGTTCTTC.

V is TRBV18 and J is TRBJ2-5, with 7 bases matching TRBD2. The V gene end was trimmed by 1 base and the J gene end by 1 base; junction bases not matched to a gene: 6. The V gene's germline CDR1 is KGHSH and CDR2 LQKENI. The CDR3 loop spans 16 amino acids. In DNA form, the CDR3 reads TGTGCCAGCTCACCACTCTCAGCGGGGATCCAAGAGACCCAGTACTTC. Encoded protein: CASSPLSAGIQETQYF.

This chain links TRBV19 with TRBJ2-5, with D perhaps being TRBD1 or TRBD2 (5 bases each). Trimming cost V 6 bases and J 0 bases, with 14 bases left between them. The CDR3 spans 15 residues. Germline assignment: CDR1 LNHDA and CDR2 SQIVND (reference sequence). CDR3 sequence reads: CASRDLGPNQETQYF. In nucleotides, the CDR3 is TGTGCCAGTAGAGATCTGGGACCGAACCAAGAGACCCAGTACTTC.

CDR3 nucleotides: TGTGCCACCAGCAGAGATGGGACGAGGAGCTCCTACGAGCAGTACTTC. Its protein is CATSRDGTRSSYEQYF. V is TRBV15 and J is TRBJ2-7; D assignment may be TRBD1 or TRBD2 (5 bases each). Per germline, CDR1 LNHNV and CDR2 YYDKDF (reference sequence). The CDR3 contains 16 residues. V dropped 0 bases and J dropped 0 bases, with 12 bases sitting between them.

The V call is TRBV20-1, the J call TRBJ2-7; 7 bases are shared with TRBD2. V lost 0 bases to trimming and J lost 5 bases; unmatched junction nucleotides: 7. The germline CDR1 and CDR2 sequences are DFQATT and SNEGSKA (reference sequence). The CDR3 totals 14 residues. The CDR3 DNA sequence: TGCAGTGCTAGAGATAGGGGCGGGAGACACGAGCAGTACTTC. This translates into CSARDRGGRHEQYF.

The chain's CDR3 is CSAWTSQRETQYF. The DNA of the CDR3 is TGCAGTGCTTGGACCTCTCAGAGGGAGACCCAGTACTTC. This chain links TRBV20-1 with TRBJ2-5; no reliable D call. V was clipped by 5 bases and J by 5 bases, with 15 bases between them. This CDR3 comprises 13 residues. Germline loops: CDR1 DFQATT, CDR2 SNEGSKA (reference sequence).

V is TRBV4-1 and J is TRBJ1-5; D not resolved. The ends were cut back, 0 bases at V and 0 bases at J, with 12 bases in the middle. This CDR3 is built from 17 residues. Germline lookup yields CDR1 MGHRA and CDR2 YSYEKL. CDR3 loop: CASSQDENSHSNQPQHF. DNA for the CDR3: TGCGCCAGCAGCCAAGATGAAAACAGCCATAGCAATCAGCCCCAGCATTTT.

A word on this clonotype: The germline gene is not matched at one end of the junction; a read error may be the cause. This chain connects TRBV29-1 to TRBJ2-1; the match to TRBD1 covers 11 bases. The CDR3 extends over 15 amino acids. The germline V gene encodes CDR1 SQVTM and CDR2 ANQGSEA. CDR3 loop: CSVGGQGGSYDEQFF. The CDR3, as DNA: TGCAGCGTTGGGGGACAGGGGGGCTCCTACGATGAGCAGTTCTTC.

This chain uses TRBV6-1 with TRBJ2-3; D unresolved. Germline CDR1 MNHNS, CDR2 SASEGT. This CDR3 comprises 14 residues. V lost 7 bases to trimming and J lost 0 bases, with 11 bases between them. The CDR3 nucleotides read TGTGCCAGCATGGCGGAACCTAGCACAGATACGCAGTATTTT. Encoded protein: CASMAEPSTDTQYF.

The chain recombines TRBV20-1 with TRBJ2-7, with a possible D match to TRBD2 (5 bases). CDR3 length: 16 amino acids. Germline V gene data show CDR1 as DFQATT and CDR2 as SNEGSKA (reference sequence). V lost 2 bases to trimming and J lost 0 bases, with 17 bases between them. The DNA of the CDR3 is TGCAGTGCTAGAAGGCTTATCGGGGATAGCTCCTACGAGCAGTACTTC. It codes for CSARRLIGDSSYEQYF.

The rearrangement links TRBV7-2 to TRBJ1-4; maybe TRBD1 (5 bases). The CDR3 has 15 amino acids. Trimming shortened V by 2 bases and J by 8 bases, and 15 bases separated the two germline ends. The germline gives CDR1 SGHTA, CDR2 FQGNSA. DNA of the CDR3: TGTGCCAGCAGCTTACGGTCCGGGGGAGAAGAAAAACTGTTTTTT. This gives the protein CASSLRSGGEEKLFF.

V is TRBV5-1 and J is TRBJ2-1; 10 bases align to TRBD2. Germline values: CDR1 SGHRS, CDR2 YFSETQ. The CDR3 has 14 amino acids. The trim removed 9 bases at V and 9 bases at J, leaving 12 bases unmatched. CDR3 sequence: CATAPLAGEGEQFF. CDR3 DNA sequence: TGCGCCACCGCCCCTCTAGCGGGAGAGGGTGAGCAGTTCTTC.

The chain is built from TRBV2 and TRBJ1-5; D is unclear. The CDR3 is 15 residues long. V shed 6 bases and J shed 0 bases, with 12 bases lying between them. Germline CDR1 SNHLY, CDR2 FYNNEI. This CDR3 reads CASRLAGNSNQPQHF. DNA for the CDR3: TGTGCCAGCAGGCTCGCGGGAAATAGCAATCAGCCCCAGCATTTT.

This chain joins TRBV7-6 and TRBJ2-2; D is uncertain. Germline assignment: CDR1 SGHVS and CDR2 FNYEAQ. Trimming took off 2 bases at V and 6 bases at J, with 10 bases between the two ends. The CDR3 contains 14 residues. CDR3 amino acids: CASSLSLTAGELFF. CDR3 nucleotide sequence: TGTGCCAGCAGCTTATCATTGACTGCCGGGGAGCTGTTTTTT.

The chain carries TRBV29-1 and TRBJ2-2; the D gene is possibly TRBD2 (5 bases). There are 14 residues in the CDR3. V was shortened by 7 bases and J by 4 bases, with 16 bases between the two germline ends. Germline assignment: CDR1 SQVTM and CDR2 ANQGSEA. CDR3: CSARTGGLTGELFF. In nucleotides, the CDR3 is TGCAGCGCCCGGACCGGAGGCCTCACCGGGGAGCTGTTTTTT.